The 21 T cell receptor beta chains listed next were all sequenced from one sample in a study of CD8 T cells in Susac syndrome. Random hexamers were used to reverse transcribe an amount of roughly 0.45 to 1 ug RNA. MiXCR was run by TCRdb on the immunoSEQ multiplex PCR reads, yielding one entry per CDR3 protein. The data show under 200,000 distinct CDR3 sequences, about 95% seen once. Sequenced input: CD8+ T cells from PBMCs. Every receptor here comes from a human donor with multiple sclerosis.

V is TRBV5-4 and J is TRBJ2-3, with D hard to call. Trimming pared 2 bases from V and 2 bases from J, leaving 15 bases between. CDR3 length: 16 amino acids. The germline gives CDR1 SGHNT, CDR2 YYREEE (reference sequence). The CDR3 is CASSFWPATLTDTQYF. The CDR3 DNA sequence: TGTGCCAGCAGCTTTTGGCCAGCGACCCTCACAGATACGCAGTATTTT.

The chain recombines TRBV4-1 with TRBJ2-7; 10 bases match TRBD2. CDR1 is MGHRA, CDR2 YSYEKL, per germline. This CDR3 is 14 amino acids long. Unmatched junction bases numbered 3, after V lost 1 base and J lost 6 bases. The CDR3 sequence is CASSQVAGGTEQYF. CDR3 nucleotide sequence: TGCGCCAGCAGCCAAGTAGCGGGAGGAACCGAGCAGTACTTC.

The V gene is TRBV29-1, the J gene TRBJ2-7; TRBD2 is a possible D gene (6 bases). The ends were cut back, 5 bases at V and 2 bases at J, with 13 bases in the middle. The CDR3 is 13 residues long. Per germline, CDR1 SQVTM and CDR2 ANQGSEA. The CDR3 DNA reads as TGCAGCGTTCGGGGGAGCACCCCCTACGAGCAGTACTTC. As protein: CSVRGSTPYEQYF.

This clonotype was found once. One end of the junction is discordant with germline, which a read error may explain. The rearrangement links TRBV2 to TRBJ2-7; 10 bases agree with TRBD1. The CDR3 extends over 11 amino acids. CDR1 and CDR2 from the germline V gene are SNHLY and FYNNEI. CDR3: CASSEEDRGDF. DNA for the CDR3: TGTGCCAGCAGTGAAGAGGACAGGGGGGACTTC.

The chain employs TRBV9 and TRBJ1-2, with D unresolved. This CDR3 region has 12 residues. Trimming took off 0 bases at V and 7 bases at J, with 7 bases between the two ends. Germline CDR1 is SGDLS and CDR2 is YYNGEE. The CDR3 nucleotides are TGTGCCAGCAGCGTAGGAAAGGGTGGCTACACCTTC. This gives the protein CASSVGKGGYTF.

This chain connects TRBV4-1 to TRBJ2-3; unclear D gene. The germline V and J ends were trimmed by 4 bases and 6 bases, with 17 bases remaining between them. This CDR3 has 15 amino acids. The germline gives CDR1 MGHRA, CDR2 YSYEKL. CDR3 coding DNA: TGCGCCAGCAGCCCCATCCATGGACGCTCGGATACGCAGTATTTT. Encoded protein: CASSPIHGRSDTQYF.

The rearrangement links TRBV2 to TRBJ2-1; no clear D gene. The germline V gene encodes CDR1 SNHLY and CDR2 FYNNEI. This CDR3 comprises 12 residues. Deletions cut 6 bases from V and 2 bases from J, with 5 bases between. The CDR3 nucleotides read TGTGCCAGCAGGGACCCCTACAATGAGCAGTTCTTC. Protein: CASRDPYNEQFF.

V is TRBV18 and J is TRBJ2-5, with 9 bases lining up with TRBD1. With V trimmed by 1 base and J by 1 base, 1 base remained unmatched. The CDR3 length is 15 residues. The germline CDR1 and CDR2 sequences are KGHSH and LQKENI. This chain's CDR3 is CASSPQDRGQETQYF. The CDR3 nucleotides read TGTGCCAGCTCACCACAGGACAGGGGCCAAGAGACCCAGTACTTC. Complete variable domain (other parts from reference TRBV18 and TRBJ2-5): NAGVMQNPRHLVRRRGQEARLRCSPMKGHSHVYWYRQLPEEGLKFMVYLQKENIIDESGMPKERFSAEFPKEGPSILRIQQVVRGDSAAYFCASSPQDRGQETQYFGPGTRLLVL.

The gene calls are TRBV9 and TRBJ2-7; possibly TRBD2 for D (6 bases). V was trimmed by 0 bases and J by 0 bases, leaving 10 bases between them. This CDR3 spans 15 amino acids. From germline, CDR1 is SGDLS and CDR2 YYNGEE. The CDR3 DNA follows: TGTGCCAGCAGCGTAGGCGGGGTAAGCTCCTACGAGCAGTACTTC. Encoded protein: CASSVGGVSSYEQYF.

The DNA of the CDR3 is TGTGCCAGCCGGCCCCGGGGGTCGACCTACGAGCAGTACTTC. It encodes CASRPRGSTYEQYF. The chain couples TRBV6-5 to TRBJ2-7; D may be TRBD2 (6 bases). Trimming took 8 bases from V and 2 from J, leaving 16 bases between them. Germline V gene sequence: CDR1 MNHEY, CDR2 SVGAGI. The CDR3 consists of 14 residues.

The J gene is TRBJ2-7, the V gene TRBV4-1; D possibly corresponds to TRBD2 (6 bases). This CDR3 has 14 residues. Germline V gene lookup returns CDR1 MGHRA and CDR2 YSYEKL. Trimming left V 4 bases short and J 4 bases short, with 14 bases between. Written as DNA, the CDR3 is TGCGCCAGCAGCCCGGGACTGAGATCTTACGAGCAGTACTTC. It translates to CASSPGLRSYEQYF.

The chain employs TRBV5-6 and TRBJ2-1, with 12 bases aligning to TRBD2. Germline V gene sequence: CDR1 SGHDT, CDR2 YYEEEE. With 5 bases clipped from V and 8 bases from J, the junction kept 8 bases outside the gene matches. This CDR3 is 15 amino acids long. DNA for the CDR3: TGTGCCAGCAGTTATACTAGCGGGGGGTCAGATGAGCAGTTCTTC. The encoded protein is CASSYTSGGSDEQFF. Full variable domain (rest looked up from reference TRBV5-6 and TRBJ2-1): DAGVTQSPTHLIKTRGQQVTLRCSPKSGHDTVSWYQQALGQGPQFIFQYYEEEERQRGNFPDRFSGHQFPNYSSELNVNALLLGDSALYLCASSYTSGGSDEQFFGPGTRLTVL.

This sequence joins TRBV11-2 and TRBJ2-7; D gene uncertain. There are 13 residues in the CDR3. V was trimmed by 1 base and J by 7 bases, leaving 11 bases between them. Germline CDR1 and CDR2: SGHAT and FQNNGV. The CDR3 DNA follows: TGTGCCAGCAGCTTAGTCTCCGGCCGAGAGCAGTACTTC. As protein: CASSLVSGREQYF. Based on the CDR3 plus reference TRBV11-2 and TRBJ2-7, the full variable domain is EAGVAQSPRYKIIEKRQSVAFWCNPISGHATLYWYQQILGQGPKLLIQFQNNGVVDDSQLPKDRFSAERLKGVDSTLKIQPAKLEDSAVYLCASSLVSGREQYFGPGTRLTVT.

This rearrangement joins TRBV2 to TRBJ1-1; 9 bases map to TRBD1. Germline V gene data show CDR1 as SNHLY and CDR2 as FYNNEI. V was clipped by 4 bases and J by 12 bases; unmatched bases: 18. CDR3 size: 16 residues. The CDR3 spells CASSASLIQGATVPFF. In DNA, the CDR3 is TGTGCCAGCAGTGCCTCCTTAATACAGGGGGCGACCGTTCCTTTCTTT.

The rearrangement links TRBV25-1 to TRBJ2-3, with 8 positions matching TRBD1. The trim removed 7 bases at V and 3 bases at J, leaving 6 bases unmatched. Germline CDR1 is MGHDK and CDR2 is SYGVNS. The CDR3 loop spans 14 amino acids. CDR3 nucleotide sequence: TGTGCCAGCAATTTCCAGGGGGCAACAGATACGCAGTATTTT. Protein product: CASNFQGATDTQYF.

The genes are TRBV3-1 and TRBJ2-6; D unclear. The germline gives CDR1 LGHDT, CDR2 YNNKEL (reference sequence). V was trimmed by 3 bases and J by 5 bases, leaving 11 bases between them. The CDR3 runs to 15 residues. CDR3 nucleotides: TGTGCCAGCAGCCAGGCTATCGCCCGGGCCAACGTCCTGACTTTC. It translates to CASSQAIARANVLTF.

V gene TRBV2 combines with J gene TRBJ2-7, with 10 bases that match TRBD2. V lost 6 bases and J lost 2; bases outside the gene matches: 16. Germline CDR1 SNHLY, CDR2 FYNNEI. This CDR3 region has 18 residues. CDR3 nucleotides: TGTGCCAGCAGCCCTGGACAGGGTACTAGCGGGGTAACCTACGAGCAGTACTTC. Translating it yields CASSPGQGTSGVTYEQYF.

The rearrangement uses TRBV6-5 and TRBJ2-1; no definite D call. V lost 0 bases and J 9 bases, leaving 9 bases between the germline ends. This CDR3 comprises 13 residues. CDR1 is MNHEY and CDR2 is SVGAGI in the germline V gene. The CDR3 loop reads CASSYSRGSEQFF. In nucleotides, the CDR3 is TGTGCCAGCAGTTACTCTAGAGGAAGTGAGCAGTTCTTC.

V gene TRBV27 combines with J gene TRBJ2-3; unclear D gene. The germline V and J ends were trimmed by 1 base and 2 bases, with 10 bases remaining between them. The CDR3 has 15 amino acids. From germline, CDR1 is MNHEY and CDR2 SMNVEV (reference sequence). Here the CDR3 reads CASSLLGWPTDTQYF. The CDR3 nucleotides read TGTGCCAGCAGTTTATTAGGATGGCCCACAGATACGCAGTATTTT.

The chain couples TRBV5-8 to TRBJ2-5; D remains ambiguous. CDR1 is SGHTS and CDR2 is YDEGEE in the germline V gene. CDR3 length equals 13 residues. V lost 0 bases, J lost 2 bases, and 5 bases lay in between. As DNA, the CDR3 is TGTGCCAGCAGCTTGGTAGAACAAGAGACCCAGTACTTC. This translates into CASSLVEQETQYF.

This sequence joins TRBV5-6 and TRBJ2-7; no clear D. The CDR3 is 13 residues long. Germline V lookup: CDR1 SGHDT, CDR2 YYEEEE. Between the trimmed V and J ends, which lost 3 bases and 1 base, there was a span of 8 bases. The CDR3 sequence is CASSSTLSYEQYF. The DNA for the CDR3 is TGTGCCAGCAGCTCGACACTTTCCTACGAGCAGTACTTC. The whole variable domain, filled in from reference TRBV5-6 and TRBJ2-7, reads DAGVTQSPTHLIKTRGQQVTLRCSPKSGHDTVSWYQQALGQGPQFIFQYYEEEERQRGNFPDRFSGHQFPNYSSELNVNALLLGDSALYLCASSSTLSYEQYFGPGTRLTVT.